The entry that follows covers one TCR beta chain sequence. CDR3 length: 15 residues. Germline assignment: CDR1 SGHAT and CDR2 FQNNGV. Losses at the gene ends were 5 bases for V and 0 bases for J; bases not matched to a gene: 7. The data originate from a study of T cell responses to AZD1222 COVID-19 vaccine. Sequenced by immunoSEQ multiplex PCR; TCRdb stores in-frame clones only, minus some. There are more than 75,000 clones in the sample; about nine tenths occur only once, and 5.4% lies in the top ten. Sequencing was performed on peripheral blood, taken 28 days after the second AZD1222 dose. The gene calls are TRBV11-2 and TRBJ2-7; 7 bases match TRBD1. This clonotype was sampled from an adult who received the AZD1222 COVID-19 vaccine. The CDR3 is CASSRQGFSSYEQYF. CDR3 DNA: TGTGCCAGCAGCAGACAGGGATTTAGCTCCTACGAGCAGTACTTC.